This TCR beta chain was sequenced in a study of CD8+ T cells in alopecia areata. Extraction of RNA preceded its reverse transcription into cDNA, which served as the sequencing template. Only in-frame clones appear in the TCRdb table, and some are missing; sequencing was by immunoSEQ multiplex PCR. Here the sample spans 180,000 or so clones, roughly 64% being singletons. This CDR3 is 13 amino acids long. With 5 bases clipped from V and 4 bases from J, the junction kept 6 bases outside the gene matches. The germline V gene encodes CDR1 SQVTM and CDR2 ANQGSEA. The sample's treatment: oral pan-JAK inhibitor, 5-10 mg twice daily.

The rearrangement uses TRBV29-1 and TRBJ2-5, with 8 nucleotides matching TRBD2. Sequencing used CD4+ T cells sorted from blood, obtained at week 24, from a patient treated with tofacitinib. This clonotype was obtained from a human donor with alopecia areata. CDR3 sequence (DNA): TGCAGCGTTTGCTGGAGCGGGGGAGAGACCCAGTACTTC. Its protein is CSVCWSGGETQYF.